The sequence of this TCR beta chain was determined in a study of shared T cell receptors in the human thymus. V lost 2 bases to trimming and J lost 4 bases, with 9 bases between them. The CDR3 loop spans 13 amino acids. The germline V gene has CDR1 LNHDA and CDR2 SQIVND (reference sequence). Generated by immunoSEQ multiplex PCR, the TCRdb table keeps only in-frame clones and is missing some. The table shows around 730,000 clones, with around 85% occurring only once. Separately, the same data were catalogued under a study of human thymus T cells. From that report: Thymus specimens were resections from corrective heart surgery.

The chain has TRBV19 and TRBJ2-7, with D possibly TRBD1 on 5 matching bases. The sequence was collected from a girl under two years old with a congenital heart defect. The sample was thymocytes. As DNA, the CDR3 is TGTGCCAGTAGTATATATCAGGGTTACGAGCAGTACTTC. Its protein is CASSIYQGYEQYF.